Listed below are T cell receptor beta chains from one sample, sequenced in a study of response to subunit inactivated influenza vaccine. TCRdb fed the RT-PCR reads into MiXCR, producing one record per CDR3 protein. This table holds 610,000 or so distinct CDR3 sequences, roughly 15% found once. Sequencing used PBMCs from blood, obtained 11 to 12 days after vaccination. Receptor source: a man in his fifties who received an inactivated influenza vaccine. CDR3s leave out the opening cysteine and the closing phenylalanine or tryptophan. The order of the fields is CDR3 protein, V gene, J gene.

CDR3: ASSWVRTEAF; V: TRBV6-2/TRBV6-3; J: TRBJ1-1
CDR3: SVEGTGRSGANVLT; V: TRBV29-1; J: TRBJ2-6
CDR3: ASSWGGYEQY; V: TRBV6-2/TRBV6-3; J: TRBJ2-7
CDR3: SARVLPYEQY; V: TRBV20-1; J: TRBJ2-7
CDR3: ASSYARTATNYEQY; V: TRBV6-2/TRBV6-3; J: TRBJ2-7
CDR3: ASSQGHRNTEAF; V: TRBV4-3; J: TRBJ1-1
CDR3: SARSGTGNTEAF; V: TRBV20-1; J: TRBJ1-1
CDR3: ASSEEGAGQTSGNTIY; V: TRBV2; J: TRBJ1-3
CDR3: ASSPGREVTEAF; V: TRBV18; J: TRBJ1-1
CDR3: ASSPLDRGPYEQY; V: TRBV28; J: TRBJ2-7
CDR3: ATSSLAAGTVYEQY; V: TRBV15; J: TRBJ2-7
CDR3: ASSFEYEQY; V: TRBV5-1; J: TRBJ2-7
CDR3: ASSQGTVHSYEQY; V: TRBV5-1; J: TRBJ2-7
CDR3: AWSSGTSGDTQY; V: TRBV30; J: TRBJ2-3
CDR3: ASSPRRTSGRFPTDTQY; V: TRBV5-1; J: TRBJ2-3
CDR3: ASSAGTGVGYT; V: TRBV4-3; J: TRBJ1-2
CDR3: ASSTSIAGRRNIQY; V: TRBV7-2; J: TRBJ2-4
CDR3: ASSQEGTGGSYEQY; V: TRBV4-1; J: TRBJ2-7
CDR3: AWKVSGSGSQY; V: TRBV30; J: TRBJ2-5
CDR3: ASTSRAGLGQF; V: TRBV6-1; J: TRBJ2-1
CDR3: ASSVQGGTLTDTQY; V: TRBV7-2; J: TRBJ2-3
CDR3: ASSASGGALWF; V: TRBV6-1; J: TRBJ2-1
CDR3: ASSSPSGLGEQY; V: TRBV6-5; J: TRBJ2-7
CDR3: SARDPVSNQPQH; V: TRBV20-1; J: TRBJ1-5
CDR3: ASSSRGGGSYNEQF; V: TRBV12-3/TRBV12-4; J: TRBJ2-1
CDR3: ASRTWGGASYNEQF; V: TRBV12-3/TRBV12-4; J: TRBJ2-1
CDR3: ASRDKQEASYEQY; V: TRBV19; J: TRBJ2-7
CDR3: ASSQGQVKDTQY; V: TRBV5-1; J: TRBJ2-3
CDR3: ASSPSDRAAYEQY; V: TRBV12-3/TRBV12-4; J: TRBJ2-7
CDR3: ANGPQETQY; V: TRBV7-9; J: TRBJ2-5
CDR3: ASSGQGANTEAF; V: TRBV12-3/TRBV12-4; J: TRBJ1-1
CDR3: ATSREFRDPDTQY; V: TRBV15; J: TRBJ2-3
CDR3: ASSAGSGSHEQF; V: TRBV2; J: TRBJ2-1
CDR3: ASSPLGQGRYEQY; V: TRBV3-1; J: TRBJ2-7
CDR3: ASSSQTTPGNTIY; V: TRBV7-2; J: TRBJ1-3
CDR3: ASNREGASGRADTQY; V: TRBV27; J: TRBJ2-3